The rows below give T cell receptor beta chains drawn from one sample of a study of identical twins. MiXCR was run by TCRdb on the 5' RACE reads, yielding one entry per CDR3 protein. The table records 500,000 to 600,000 distinct CDR3 sequences, about 20% of them present only once. These data are also associated with another study on T cells expressing NK-cell markers.

Sequenced sample: CD4+ T cells sorted from blood. The receptor source for this set is a woman between 18 and 29 years old in good health. The CDR3 runs from the conserved cysteine through the conserved F or W. The order of the fields is clone size, V gene, J gene, D gene, CDR3 DNA, CDR3 protein. The D gene is left open where the match is weak. Rows may omit the clone size; those that give it use once, few, many or a size class.

size: NA; V: TRBV20-1; J: TRBJ1-5; D: TRBD1; DNA: TGCAGTGCTAGAGTCGGGACAGGGATTCAGCCCCAGCATTTT; CDR3: CSARVGTGIQPQHF
size: NA; V: TRBV12-3/TRBV12-4; J: TRBJ2-3; D: NA; DNA: TGTGCCAGCAGTTTAGCGGGGAAGCCTAGCACAGATACGCAGTATTTT; CDR3: CASSLAGKPSTDTQYF
size: NA; V: TRBV5-5; J: TRBJ2-1; D: NA; DNA: TGTGCCAGCAGCTTTAGGGGTAGCCTCCTAAATGATGAGCAGTTCTTC; CDR3: CASSFRGSLLNDEQFF
size: many; V: TRBV20-1; J: TRBJ1-1; D: NA; DNA: TGCAGTGCTAGCTACGTAACTGAAGCTTTCTTT; CDR3: CSASYVTEAFF
size: many; V: TRBV12-3/TRBV12-4; J: TRBJ2-7; D: NA; DNA: TGTGCCAGCGGGGGGCGTACCGACAGAACGAGCTCCTACGAGCAGTACTTC; CDR3: CASGGRTDRTSSYEQYF
size: few; V: TRBV5-1; J: TRBJ2-5; D: NA; DNA: TGCGCCAGCAGCCGAGATATCACAGGGTACCAAGAGACCCAGTACTTC; CDR3: CASSRDITGYQETQYF
size: few; V: TRBV12-3/TRBV12-4; J: TRBJ1-1; D: NA; DNA: TGTGCCAGCAGTTTCTCAGGGAAATCGAACACTGAAGCTTTCTTT; CDR3: CASSFSGKSNTEAFF
size: NA; V: TRBV10-3; J: TRBJ2-5; D: TRBD1; DNA: TGTGCCATCAGTGAGTCGACAGGGTGGAGGGAGACCCAGTACTTC; CDR3: CAISESTGWRETQYF
size: many; V: TRBV5-1; J: TRBJ2-1; D: NA; DNA: TGCGCCAGCAGCTTGTCGTTGGCCGAGCAGTTCTTC; CDR3: CASSLSLAEQFF
size: few; V: TRBV12-3/TRBV12-4; J: TRBJ1-5; D: NA; DNA: TGTGCCAGCAGTTTACAAGAAAATCAGCCCCAGCATTTT; CDR3: CASSLQENQPQHF
size: NA; V: TRBV12-5; J: TRBJ1-1; D: TRBD1; DNA: TGTTCTAGTGGTTTGGGACAGGGAGCTTTCTTT; CDR3: CSSGLGQGAFF
size: many; V: TRBV7-3; J: TRBJ1-1; D: NA; DNA: TGTGCCAGCAGATTACAAGAGAACACTGAAGCTTTCTTT; CDR3: CASRLQENTEAFF
size: NA; V: TRBV7-9; J: TRBJ2-2; D: NA; DNA: TGTGCCAGCAGCTTACCCTTTTCTGCGAACACCGGGGAGCTGTTTTTT; CDR3: CASSLPFSANTGELFF
size: NA; V: TRBV27; J: TRBJ1-1; D: NA; DNA: TGTGCCAGCAGTTTAGTAAACAGGGATGGCACTGAAGCTTTCTTT; CDR3: CASSLVNRDGTEAFF
size: NA; V: TRBV3-1; J: TRBJ1-1; D: NA; DNA: TGTGCCAGCACCTCCGGGGGGACCACTGAAGCTTTCTTT; CDR3: CASTSGGTTEAFF
size: NA; V: TRBV19; J: TRBJ2-7; D: NA; DNA: TGTGCCAGTAGTAGTTGGGACACTTCGTACGAGCAGTACTTC; CDR3: CASSSWDTSYEQYF
size: NA; V: TRBV5-1; J: TRBJ2-3; D: NA; DNA: TGCGCCAGCAGCTTGGAGGGAGGCCAGCCAACGTTTAATACGCAGTATTTT; CDR3: CASSLEGGQPTFNTQYF
size: NA; V: TRBV12-3/TRBV12-4; J: TRBJ1-4; D: TRBD1; DNA: TGTGCCAGTCTTGACAGGGGGGACCCGACTAATGAAAAACTGTTTTTT; CDR3: CASLDRGDPTNEKLFF
size: NA; V: TRBV20-1; J: TRBJ2-7; D: TRBD1; DNA: TGCAGTGCTGGGAAGACAGGGGGCGCCTACGAGCAGTACTTC; CDR3: CSAGKTGGAYEQYF
size: NA; V: TRBV12-3/TRBV12-4; J: TRBJ1-2; D: TRBD1; DNA: TGTGCCAGCAGCCGGACAGGGGCCGGCGGGGGCTACACCTTC; CDR3: CASSRTGAGGGYTF
size: NA; V: TRBV27; J: TRBJ2-1; D: NA; DNA: TGTGCCAGCAGTTTAAGGAGTGGGTCTACCCCATACAATGAGCAGTTCTTC; CDR3: CASSLRSGSTPYNEQFF
size: NA; V: TRBV25-1; J: TRBJ1-1; D: NA; DNA: TGTGCCAGCACCGAATGGAACGGCGCTGAAGCTTTCTTT; CDR3: CASTEWNGAEAFF
size: NA; V: TRBV6-5; J: TRBJ2-2; D: TRBD1; DNA: TGTGCCAGCAGCCGAGACAGGGTAGAGCTGTTTTTT; CDR3: CASSRDRVELFF
size: NA; V: TRBV5-1; J: TRBJ2-2; D: NA; DNA: TGCGCCAGCAGCTTCGTATTGAACACCGGGGAGCTGTTTTTT; CDR3: CASSFVLNTGELFF
size: few; V: TRBV5-1; J: TRBJ2-1; D: NA; DNA: TGCGCCAGCAGCTTGGACGCAAATGAGCAGTTCTTC; CDR3: CASSLDANEQFF
size: NA; V: TRBV7-9; J: TRBJ2-7; D: TRBD1; DNA: TGTGCCAGCAGCTTCGGGACAGGGTCGTTGGAGCAGTACTTC; CDR3: CASSFGTGSLEQYF
size: NA; V: TRBV10-3; J: TRBJ1-4; D: NA; DNA: TGTGCCGTCCGCAACGGAGTCACTAATGAAAAACTGTTTTTT; CDR3: CAVRNGVTNEKLFF
size: few; V: TRBV7-2; J: TRBJ2-1; D: TRBD2; DNA: TGTGCCAGCAGCTTAGTTCACCTAGCGGGAGTTAATGAGCAGTTCTTC; CDR3: CASSLVHLAGVNEQFF
size: NA; V: TRBV5-1; J: TRBJ2-2; D: TRBD1; DNA: TGCGCCAGCAGACCGGACAGGCCCGGGGAGCTGTTTTTT; CDR3: CASRPDRPGELFF
size: NA; V: TRBV7-9; J: TRBJ2-3; D: TRBD1; DNA: TGTGCCGACGGACAGGGGGGCACAGATACGCAGTATTTT; CDR3: CADGQGGTDTQYF
size: few; V: TRBV29-1; J: TRBJ2-2; D: NA; DNA: TGCAGCGTTGAATCGGACACTCACACCGGGGAGCTGTTTTTT; CDR3: CSVESDTHTGELFF
size: once; V: TRBV5-1; J: TRBJ2-5; D: TRBD2; DNA: TGCGCCAGCAGCCAGACTAGCGGGAGGGCCGTGGGGGAGACCCAGTACTTC; CDR3: CASSQTSGRAVGETQYF
size: few; V: TRBV3-1; J: TRBJ1-2; D: NA; DNA: TGTGCCAGCAGCCAAGGTGCAGGCCCCATCACCTTC; CDR3: CASSQGAGPITF
size: NA; V: TRBV7-2; J: TRBJ2-7; D: NA; DNA: TGTGCCAGCAGCCCAGACATTGCGACTACCTACGAGCAGTACTTC; CDR3: CASSPDIATTYEQYF
size: few; V: TRBV12-3/TRBV12-4; J: TRBJ1-2; D: TRBD1; DNA: TGTGCCAGCAGTCCAAGGACAGGGCCCGACTATGGCTACACCTTC; CDR3: CASSPRTGPDYGYTF
size: few; V: TRBV7-2; J: TRBJ2-3; D: NA; DNA: TGTGCCAGCACCCAACAGACCTTCATCGATACGCAGTATTTT; CDR3: CASTQQTFIDTQYF
size: many; V: TRBV10-3; J: TRBJ2-3; D: TRBD2; DNA: TGTGCCATCGGGGGTGGAGCGGGGAATACAGATACGCAGTATTTT; CDR3: CAIGGGAGNTDTQYF
size: NA; V: TRBV6-5; J: TRBJ1-2; D: NA; DNA: TGTGCCAGCAGTGTCAGCGCGTCCTATGGCTACACCTTC; CDR3: CASSVSASYGYTF
size: NA; V: TRBV4-3; J: TRBJ2-3; D: NA; DNA: TGCGCCAGCAGCCAAGTGGGGACCGCTAACCCAGATACGCAGTATTTT; CDR3: CASSQVGTANPDTQYF
size: NA; V: TRBV20-1; J: TRBJ2-1; D: TRBD2; DNA: TGCAGTGCTAAGATCCTTAGCGGGCAAACCTACAATGAGCAGTTCTTC; CDR3: CSAKILSGQTYNEQFF
size: few; V: TRBV2; J: TRBJ2-3; D: NA; DNA: TGTGCCAGCAGTCCAGATTCCTACACAGATACGCAGTATTTT; CDR3: CASSPDSYTDTQYF
size: few; V: TRBV6-6; J: TRBJ2-2; D: NA; DNA: TGTGCCAGCAGTGAGGCCCCAACCGGGGAGCTGTTTTTT; CDR3: CASSEAPTGELFF
size: NA; V: TRBV2; J: TRBJ1-5; D: NA; DNA: TGTGCCAGCAGTGTCGAAGGAGGGATGGGGCAGCCCCAGCATTTT; CDR3: CASSVEGGMGQPQHF
size: many; V: TRBV5-5; J: TRBJ2-3; D: TRBD2; DNA: TGTGCCAGCAGCGGAACCGGGACTAGCGGTAATACGCAGTATTTT; CDR3: CASSGTGTSGNTQYF
size: once; V: TRBV6-2/TRBV6-3; J: TRBJ2-7; D: NA; DNA: TGTGCCAGCAATCCCCCGGGGACTTCGAGATACGAGCAGTACTTC; CDR3: CASNPPGTSRYEQYF
size: NA; V: TRBV6-2/TRBV6-3; J: TRBJ2-1; D: TRBD2; DNA: TGTGCCAGCACCCAACTAGCGACCAGCTCCTACAATGAGCAGTTCTTC; CDR3: CASTQLATSSYNEQFF
size: NA; V: TRBV7-2; J: TRBJ2-7; D: NA; DNA: TGTGCCAGCAGTACCGGAAGGGCGTTTGGCTACGAGCAGTACTTC; CDR3: CASSTGRAFGYEQYF
size: few; V: TRBV7-9; J: TRBJ1-1; D: TRBD1; DNA: TGTGCCAGCAGCCGTGACAGGGGGTTAACTGAAGCTTTCTTT; CDR3: CASSRDRGLTEAFF
size: NA; V: TRBV27; J: TRBJ2-2; D: NA; DNA: TGTGCCAGCAGCTCCGGACGCCTTACCGGGGAGCTGTTTTTT; CDR3: CASSSGRLTGELFF
size: NA; V: TRBV20-1; J: TRBJ1-2; D: NA; DNA: TGCAGTGCTACCGACAGCTCGAGCTACACCTTC; CDR3: CSATDSSSYTF
size: NA; V: TRBV4-3; J: TRBJ2-5; D: TRBD2; DNA: TGCGCCAGCAGCCAGGCACTAGCGACTAAAGAGACCCAGTACTTC; CDR3: CASSQALATKETQYF
size: NA; V: TRBV11-2; J: TRBJ2-7; D: NA; DNA: TGTGCCAGCACCGGACATTACGAGCAGTACTTC; CDR3: CASTGHYEQYF
size: few; V: TRBV4-2; J: TRBJ2-1; D: NA; DNA: TGTGCCAGCAGCCAAGTACTAGCCAGTTACAATGAGCAGTTCTTC; CDR3: CASSQVLASYNEQFF